This TCR beta chain came from a study of T-cell reconstitution after alpha-beta-depleted transplantation in children. Unique molecular identifiers were used to barcode this TCRbeta library. TCRdb used MiXCR to reprocess the PCR reads, holding one entry per CDR3 protein. Of more than 200,000 distinct CDR3 sequences listed, roughly 25% are singletons. Ten or more counts support this clonotype. The antigen is undetermined. Study-level results: Recipient T cells and thymic progenitors that survived were the source of the high TCRbeta diversity seen at day 60 in some patients. T-cell counts and diversity at one year post-transplant came mainly from newly produced T cells. Several hundred graft clones that had expanded were reportedly the source of alpha-beta T cells about two months after transplant.

The CDR3 has 14 residues. V shed 6 bases, J shed 7 bases, and the junction held 8 bases outside the gene matches. This TCR came from a girl aged 2 to 9 with Fanconi anemia, due to receive a stem cell transplant. The chain combines TRBV12-3 or TRBV12-4 with TRBJ1-4; 7 nucleotides match TRBD1. The input for sequencing was PBMCs, taken before TCRalphabeta/CD19-depleted stem cell transplant. CDR3 nucleotides: TGTGCCAGCAGACTCGCAGGGGGACGTGAAAAACTGTTTTTT. It encodes CASRLAGGREKLFF.